These 26 T cell receptor beta chains share one sample of origin, sequenced in a study of cytomegalovirus exposure and HLA in healthy donors (dated by TCRdb to 2015 to 2018). Libraries were made using the immunoSEQ multiplex PCR assay. The multiplex PCR relied on a mix of 60 forward primers for TCR Vbeta segments and 13 reverse primers for TCR Jbeta segments. TCRdb mirrors the immuneACCESS table, restricted to in-frame sequences. Some clones are absent from its copies; in checked studies, under half trace to an unresolved V gene, and the reason for the others is unknown. This sample gives 150,000 to 200,000 clones in total; approximately 82% of them show up just once. Around 2% of the sample comes from the top ten. Input material: PBMCs. The receptors were gathered from a woman younger than 30 in good health and CMV-seropositive.

The rearrangement links TRBV5-1 to TRBJ2-2, with D maybe TRBD2 (5 bases). Germline CDR1 and CDR2: SGHRS and YFSETQ. The CDR3 has 16 amino acids. Trimming removed 4 bases at V and 1 base at J, with 14 bases between. The CDR3 DNA is TGCGCCAGCAGCCCGAGAGTAGCGCGGAACACCGGGGAGCTGTTTTTT. Its translation is CASSPRVARNTGELFF.

Comments on this clone: The sample carries other DNA sequences with the same CDR3. This chain joins TRBV2 and TRBJ1-1, with a possible D match to TRBD1 (6 bases). Trimming pared 7 bases from V and 0 bases from J, leaving 15 bases between. The CDR3 length is 15 residues. Germline loops: CDR1 SNHLY, CDR2 FYNNEI. DNA for the CDR3: TGTGCCAGCATGGAGTCGGGGGGCGTGAACACTGAAGCTTTCTTT. Translation gives CASMESGGVNTEAFF.

V is TRBV2 and J is TRBJ2-1, with 7 bases matching TRBD1. After removal of 6 bases from V and 14 bases from J, the junction contained 7 bases not matched to a gene. Germline V CDR1 and CDR2: SNHLY, FYNNEI. The CDR3 has 11 amino acids. The CDR3 bases are TGTGCCAGCAGACTCCAGGGGGTGGAGTTCTTC. Its protein product is CASRLQGVEFF.

The V and J genes are TRBV11-1 and TRBJ2-5; D remains ambiguous. V gave up 2 bases and J gave up 1 base, with 17 bases separating them. This CDR3 has 17 amino acids. In germline, CDR1 is SGHAT, CDR2 FQDESV (reference sequence). Here the CDR3 DNA reads TGTGCCAGCAGCTTAACGACAACCCTGACACGCCAAGAGACCCAGTACTTC. Its translation is CASSLTTTLTRQETQYF.

The chain joins TRBV10-3 to TRBJ2-5; 9 nucleotides line up with TRBD2. Germline CDR1 and CDR2: ENHRY and SYGVKD. V trimming: 5 bases; J trimming: 3 bases; junction bases outside the gene matches: 4. The CDR3 is 14 residues long. The CDR3 reads CAISSGGTKETQYF. The CDR3 nucleotides are TGTGCCATCAGTAGCGGGGGGACCAAAGAGACCCAGTACTTC.

This clone was picked up a small number of times. This rearrangement joins TRBV30 to TRBJ2-5; TRBD2 aligns across 13 bases. Germline V gene lookup returns CDR1 GTSNPN and CDR2 SVGIG (reference sequence). CDR3 length: 14 amino acids. J was trimmed by 5 bases and V by 1 base; bases with no gene match: 1. CDR3 sequence reads: CAWSGLAGGETQYF. The CDR3, as DNA: TGTGCCTGGAGTGGACTAGCGGGGGGCGAGACCCAGTACTTC.

The chain combines TRBV7-7 with TRBJ2-5; maybe TRBD1 (5 bases). CDR1 and CDR2 (germline): SSHAT, FNYEAQ (reference sequence). The CDR3 is made up of 14 amino acids. Trimming took off 4 bases at V and 5 bases at J, with 14 bases between the two ends. The CDR3 loop is CASSSQAGKETQYF. CDR3 DNA: TGTGCCAGCAGCTCGCAGGCAGGGAAGGAGACCCAGTACTTC.

The genes are TRBV2 and TRBJ2-5; perhaps TRBD2 as D (5 bases). V shed 0 bases and J shed 4 bases, with 9 bases lying between them. CDR3 size: 14 residues. Germline lookup yields CDR1 SNHLY and CDR2 FYNNEI. CDR3 sequence: CASSEALSGETQYF. The CDR3, as DNA: TGTGCCAGCAGTGAAGCGCTCAGCGGAGAGACCCAGTACTTC. The whole variable domain, remainder taken from reference TRBV2 and TRBJ2-5, is EPEVTQTPSHQVTQMGQEVILRCVPISNHLYFYWYRQILGQKVEFLVSFYNNEISEKSEIFDDQFSVERPDGSNFTLKIRSTKLEDSAMYFCASSEALSGETQYFGPGTRLLVL.

The chain employs TRBV7-2 and TRBJ2-1; TRBD1 agrees at 10 bases. Germline V gene lookup returns CDR1 SGHTA and CDR2 FQGNSA. The V gene end was trimmed by 1 base and the J gene end by 6 bases; junction bases not matched to a gene: 6. The CDR3 covers 16 residues. CDR3 nucleotide sequence: TGTGCCAGCAGCTTAGACTTCGACAGGGGGCGCAATGAGCAGTTCTTC. The encoded protein is CASSLDFDRGRNEQFF.

The V and J genes are TRBV6-1 and TRBJ2-7, with TRBD2 matching over 8 bases. CDR1 is MNHNS and CDR2 is SASEGT in the germline V gene. The CDR3 covers 15 residues. Trimming removed 6 bases from V and 3 bases from J; junction bases left unmatched: 10. CDR3 DNA: TGTGCCAGCAGGGACCCGGGAGGGGGGGACTACGAGCAGTACGTC. It codes for CASRDPGGGDYEQYV.

This clone was detected only a few times. This chain joins TRBV5-1 and TRBJ2-7; 8 bases are shared with TRBD1. Trimming cost V 6 bases and J 6 bases; bases outside gene matches: 17. Germline assignment: CDR1 SGHRS and CDR2 YFSETQ. The CDR3 length is 16 residues. The CDR3 DNA reads as TGCGCCAGCACCCTGGGGGACCGGACAGGGTGGAGCGAGCAGTACTTC. Its translation: CASTLGDRTGWSEQYF.

The chain couples TRBV7-9 to TRBJ2-1; D is undetermined. V was cut by 6 bases and J by 0 bases, with 9 bases left in between. The CDR3 runs to 14 residues. Germline V lookup: CDR1 SEHNR, CDR2 FQNEAQ (reference sequence). The CDR3 is CASRDDSSYNEQFF. The CDR3 DNA sequence: TGTGCCAGCAGGGATGACTCCTCCTACAATGAGCAGTTCTTC. Full variable domain (rest looked up from reference TRBV7-9 and TRBJ2-1): DTGVSQNPRHKITKRGQNVTFRCDPISEHNRLYWYRQTLGQGPEFLTYFQNEAQLEKSRLLSDRFSAERPKGSFSTLEIQRTEQGDSAMYLCASRDDSSYNEQFFGPGTRLTVL.

The chain has TRBV5-1 and TRBJ2-7; maybe TRBD1 (7 bases). There are 16 residues in the CDR3. V was pared by 3 bases and J by 0 bases, with 16 bases between. CDR1 is SGHRS and CDR2 is YFSETQ in the germline V gene. This CDR3 is CASSSDTGDFSYEQYF. The CDR3, as DNA: TGCGCCAGCAGCTCGGACACAGGGGACTTCTCCTACGAGCAGTACTTC.

The rearrangement joins TRBV15 to TRBJ1-3; D is undetermined. This CDR3 contains 16 residues. Germline CDR1 and CDR2: LNHNV and YYDKDF (reference sequence). The V end was cut by 5 bases, the J end by 2 bases, with 16 bases between. The DNA for the CDR3 is TGTGCCACCAGCGGTCAACTACTGGATACTGGAAACACCATATATTTT. Translation: CATSGQLLDTGNTIYF.

The chain couples TRBV2 to TRBJ1-1; a possible D gene is TRBD1 (5 bases). The length of the CDR3 is 14 residues. CDR1 and CDR2 (germline): SNHLY, FYNNEI. Deletions cut 5 bases from V and 4 bases from J, with 14 bases between. CDR3 in amino acids: CASSTGRASTEAFF. CDR3 DNA: TGTGCCAGCAGTACCGGCAGGGCAAGCACTGAAGCTTTCTTT.

The V gene is TRBV25-1, the J gene TRBJ1-2, with D possibly being TRBD1 (5 bases). CDR1 is MGHDK, CDR2 SYGVNS, per germline. V lost 3 bases and J 5 bases, leaving 19 bases between the germline ends. This CDR3 comprises 16 residues. In DNA, the CDR3 is TGTGCCAGCAGTGAGGATAGGGGCGGTGGGATTTATGGCTACACCTTC. Translating it yields CASSEDRGGGIYGYTF.

This sequence joins TRBV27 and TRBJ1-2; D not certain. The CDR3 covers 13 residues. V was trimmed by 6 bases and J by 6 bases, leaving 14 bases between them. Germline CDR1 is MNHEY and CDR2 is SMNVEV (reference sequence). The CDR3 DNA follows: TGTGCCAGCAGCCCTACCGCGGTGGATGGCTACACCTTC. It is translated as CASSPTAVDGYTF.

This sequence joins TRBV19 and TRBJ1-5; the D gene is possibly TRBD1 (5 bases). Germline CDR1 LNHDA, CDR2 SQIVND (reference sequence). CDR3 length: 13 residues. Trimming cost V 3 bases and J 11 bases, with 14 bases left between them. CDR3 coding DNA: TGTGCCAGTAGTATGGGGGGGTTGGGGACCCAGCATTTT. This sequence encodes CASSMGGLGTQHF.

J is TRBJ2-3 and V is TRBV27; D might be TRBD2 (6 bases). CDR1 and CDR2 from the germline V gene are MNHEY and SMNVEV (reference sequence). V lost 1 base and J lost 5, with 13 bases in between. The CDR3 loop spans 15 amino acids. The chain's CDR3 is CASSLLGLAGDTQYF. Here the CDR3 DNA reads TGTGCCAGCAGTTTATTGGGACTGGCGGGAGATACGCAGTATTTT.

This clone appeared a few times. The gene calls are TRBV7-8 and TRBJ1-2; weak D call: TRBD1 (5 bases). This CDR3 has 15 residues. Germline V CDR1 and CDR2: SGHVS, FQNEAQ. V was trimmed by 0 bases and J by 4 bases, leaving 12 bases between them. For the CDR3, the DNA is TGTGCCAGCAGCTTAGCTTCGGGGGGATCCTATGGCTACACCTTC. Its protein product is CASSLASGGSYGYTF.

V gene TRBV7-3 combines with J gene TRBJ2-3; no clear D. Looked up from germline, CDR1 is SGHTA and CDR2 is FQGTGA. Trimming removed 6 bases at V and 2 bases at J, with 6 bases between. This CDR3 contains 12 residues. The CDR3 bases are TGTGCCAGCAGTCGAGACACAGATACGCAGTATTTT. Translating gives CASSRDTDTQYF. Combining the CDR3 with reference TRBV7-3 and TRBJ2-3 gives the whole variable domain GAGVSQTPSNKVTEKGKYVELRCDPISGHTALYWYRQSLGQGPEFLIYFQGTGAADDSGLPNDRFFAVRPEGSVSTLKIQRTERGDSAVYLCASSRDTDTQYFGPGTRLTVL.

This chain's CDR3 is CASSLLIAGGPNEQFF. CDR3 bases: TGCGCCAGCAGCTTATTGATAGCGGGGGGGCCCAATGAGCAGTTCTTC. The chain joins TRBV5-1 to TRBJ2-1; TRBD2 matches at 11 bases. This CDR3 spans 16 amino acids. CDR1 is SGHRS and CDR2 is YFSETQ in the germline V gene. Germline trimming cut 2 bases from V and 6 bases from J; bases unmatched to any gene: 7.

The rearrangement joins TRBV6-5 to TRBJ1-2; D not certain. The CDR3 is 13 amino acids. Germline loops: CDR1 MNHEY, CDR2 SVGAGI. V was clipped by 6 bases and J by 6 bases, with 14 bases between them. The CDR3 sequence: CASSHISKNGYTF. The CDR3 DNA is TGTGCCAGCAGCCACATCTCGAAAAATGGCTACACCTTC.

The genes are TRBV5-4 and TRBJ2-5; D is unclear. Trimming took 2 bases from V and 7 from J, leaving 9 bases between them. Per germline, CDR1 SGHNT and CDR2 YYREEE (reference sequence). There are 12 residues in the CDR3. The CDR3: CASSLSPGTQYF. CDR3 in DNA: TGTGCCAGCAGCTTATCCCCAGGGACCCAGTACTTC.

The chain joins TRBV27 to TRBJ1-1, with 9 bases aligning to TRBD1. The germline CDR1 and CDR2 sequences are MNHEY and SMNVEV (reference sequence). J was trimmed by 3 bases and V by 8 bases; bases with no gene match: 4. CDR3 length: 13 residues. In DNA form, the CDR3 reads TGTGCCAGCGAGACAGGGGGGGACACTGAAGCTTTCTTT. Its translation is CASETGGDTEAFF.

The chain recombines TRBV9 with TRBJ1-1; D is undetermined. Trimming pared 3 bases from V and 3 bases from J, leaving 12 bases between. This CDR3 comprises 14 residues. The germline CDR1 and CDR2 sequences are SGDLS and YYNGEE. The CDR3 DNA reads as TGTGCCAGCAGCGCCGGACTTTGGGACACTGAAGCTTTCTTT. Protein sequence: CASSAGLWDTEAFF.